The 17 T cell receptor beta chains presented below share a single source sample, sequenced in a study of blood T cell repertoires in COVID-19. Only in-frame clones appear in the TCRdb table, and some are missing; sequencing was by immunoSEQ multiplex PCR. The sample shows 200,000 or so clones, more than 75% of them seen only once. The sequencing sample was made of peripheral blood. These receptors were taken from a man between 60 and 70 years old with acute or convalescent COVID-19.

The rearrangement uses TRBV7-8 and TRBJ1-1, with a tentative D call TRBD1 (6 bases). Per germline, CDR1 SGHVS and CDR2 FQNEAQ. The CDR3 is 14 residues long. V was clipped by 6 bases and J by 0 bases, with 11 bases between them. CDR3: CASSRGGLNTEAFF. CDR3 nucleotide sequence: TGTGCCAGCAGTAGGGGGGGCTTGAACACTGAAGCTTTCTTT.

The J gene is TRBJ1-1, the V gene TRBV29-1; 9 nucleotides agree with TRBD1. V lost 6 bases and J lost 2; bases outside the gene matches: 4. Germline V lookup: CDR1 SQVTM, CDR2 ANQGSEA. The CDR3 is 13 residues long. The CDR3 nucleotides are TGCAGCGTCGGGACAGGGACAAACACTGAAGCTTTCTTT. Protein product: CSVGTGTNTEAFF.

This sequence joins TRBV7-9 and TRBJ2-1; TRBD2 matches 14 bases. Germline-derived CDR1 and CDR2 are SEHNR and FQNEAQ (reference sequence). This CDR3 has 19 residues. Trimming at V came to 2 bases and at J to 1 base, leaving 7 bases not matched to a gene. The CDR3 region is CASSLLGLAGVLSYNEQFF. The CDR3 DNA sequence: TGTGCCAGCAGCTTATTGGGACTAGCGGGGGTTCTTTCCTACAATGAGCAGTTCTTC.

This clone was observed a few times. The rearrangement joins TRBV27 to TRBJ2-1, with D hard to call. CDR1 and CDR2 from the germline V gene are MNHEY and SMNVEV (reference sequence). The V gene lost 9 bases and the J gene lost 9 bases, with 12 bases spanning the gap. The CDR3 loop spans 11 amino acids. The CDR3 loop is CASKSGSEQFF. The CDR3 region has the DNA TGTGCCAGTAAGTCGGGTAGTGAGCAGTTCTTC.

The CDR3 nucleotides read TGTGCCAGCTCGCTGGCCCCCAATCAGCCCCAGCATTTT. Translation gives CASSLAPNQPQHF. The chain couples TRBV6-4 to TRBJ1-5; D is undetermined. The CDR3 totals 13 residues. Trimming took off 8 bases at V and 3 bases at J, with 11 bases between the two ends. Germline-derived CDR1 and CDR2 are MRHNA and SNTAGT.

The chain uses TRBV6-6 and TRBJ1-1; D remains unclear. Trimming stripped 7 bases from V and 1 base from J, with 4 bases between. Germline CDR1 is MNHNY and CDR2 is SVGAGI (reference sequence). This CDR3 is 11 amino acids long. The CDR3 coding sequence is TGTGCCAGCAAACAGAACACTGAAGCTTTCTTT. This encodes CASKQNTEAFF.

The chain recombines TRBV4-2 with TRBJ2-1, with TRBD2 matching 8 bases. The CDR3 is 21 residues long. Germline-derived CDR1 and CDR2 are LGHNA and YNFKEQ. Trimming cost V 0 bases and J 7 bases; bases outside gene matches: 23. The CDR3 coding sequence is TGTGCCAGCAGCCAAGATCTTGGATTTGCGAGCGGGGGTGGAGGGTGGAATGAGCAGTTCTTC. It yields the protein CASSQDLGFASGGGGWNEQFF.

This clone appeared a few times. This chain links TRBV3-1 (or the pseudogene TRBV3-2) with TRBJ1-5; TRBD1 might be the D (6 bases). Trimming shortened V by 5 bases and J by 7 bases, and 12 bases separated the two germline ends. CDR3 length equals 13 residues. CDR1 and CDR2 from the germline V gene are LGHDT and YNNKEL (reference sequence). In DNA, the CDR3 is TGTGCCAGCAGCGCCTCAAGGGGGCAGCCCCAGCATTTT. This sequence encodes CASSASRGQPQHF.

This chain joins TRBV3-1 (or the pseudogene TRBV3-2) and TRBJ1-2; maybe TRBD1 (5 bases). The CDR3 runs 13 residues. The V and J ends lost 3 bases and 1 base respectively, with 6 bases between them. Germline V gives CDR1 LGHDT, CDR2 YNNKEL (reference sequence). The CDR3 nucleotides read TGTGCCAGCAGCCAGGGGGGTAACTATGGCTACACCTTC. Translation gives CASSQGGNYGYTF.

This clone was counted a single time. The rearrangement uses TRBV6-5 and TRBJ1-2; 12 nucleotides align to TRBD1. The CDR3 length is 15 residues. Germline lookup yields CDR1 MNHEY and CDR2 SVGAGI. Trimming at V came to 5 bases and at J to 4 bases, leaving 5 bases not matched to a gene. The CDR3 DNA sequence: TGTGCCAGCAGTCCCGGGACAGGGGGCGGCTATGGCTACACCTTC. Translated: CASSPGTGGGYGYTF.

DNA for the CDR3: TGTGCCAGCAGCGTAGGCAGGGGGCGCCCCACAGATACGCAGTATTTT. This encodes CASSVGRGRPTDTQYF. The chain links TRBV9 to TRBJ2-3; 8 bases align to TRBD1. Germline V CDR1 and CDR2: SGDLS, YYNGEE. This CDR3 contains 16 residues. V dropped 0 bases and J dropped 2; count of bases not matched to a gene: 5.

V usage is TRBV7-3 and J usage is TRBJ1-1; D is unresolved. CDR3 length: 14 residues. Germline V gives CDR1 SGHTA, CDR2 FQGTGA. Between the trimmed V and J ends, which lost 6 bases and 3 bases, there was a span of 14 bases. For the CDR3, the DNA is TGTGCCAGCAGATCGCATGGTCGGTACACTGAAGCTTTCTTT. Protein sequence: CASRSHGRYTEAFF.

This CDR3 reads CAWSPTGSSPEAFF. In DNA, the CDR3 is TGTGCCTGGAGTCCCACAGGGTCCTCTCCTGAAGCTTTCTTT. J is TRBJ1-1 and V is TRBV30, with a weak D call TRBD1 (6 bases). The germline V gene encodes CDR1 GTSNPN and CDR2 SVGIG (reference sequence). With 2 bases removed from V and 6 bases from J, the gap between germline ends came to 16 bases. The CDR3 loop spans 14 amino acids.

This chain connects TRBV18 to TRBJ1-3; 7 nucleotides line up with TRBD1. The V segment lost 6 bases and the J segment 2 bases; nucleotides outside the gene matches: 7. Per the germline V gene, CDR1 is KGHSH and CDR2 is LQKENI. CDR3 length: 15 residues. CDR3 nucleotide sequence: TGTGCCAGCTCCCTCAATCAGGGGGCTGGAAACACCATATATTTT. Amino acids: CASSLNQGAGNTIYF.

The rearrangement links TRBV24-1 to TRBJ1-4, with D perhaps matching TRBD1 (5 bases). The V end was cut by 8 bases, the J end by 7 bases, with 28 bases between. CDR3 length equals 18 residues. The germline V gene has CDR1 KGHDR and CDR2 SFDVKD. CDR3 bases: TGTGCCACCAACCCGATCCGATCGCGGGGGTCGGCGGGTGAAAAACTGTTTTTT. This codes for CATNPIRSRGSAGEKLFF.

This chain joins TRBV18 and TRBJ1-6; 10 bases align to TRBD1. The CDR3 extends over 17 amino acids. Unmatched junction bases numbered 8, after V lost 3 bases and J lost 6 bases. The germline V gene has CDR1 KGHSH and CDR2 LQKENI. CDR3 amino acids: CASSPINRDRGNSPLHF. The CDR3 DNA reads TGTGCCAGCTCACCCATAAACCGGGACAGGGGTAATTCACCCCTCCACTTT.

The chain employs TRBV6-5 and TRBJ2-5; a possible D gene is TRBD2 (5 bases). Deletions cut 7 bases from V and 1 base from J, with 10 bases between. The CDR3 is made up of 13 amino acids. CDR1 is MNHEY, CDR2 SVGAGI, per germline. This chain's CDR3 is CASTRRGQETQYF. The CDR3 coding sequence is TGTGCCAGCACTCGACGGGGCCAAGAGACCCAGTACTTC.